Below are 26 T cell receptor beta chains sequenced from a single sample in a study of T cell repertoires in cytomegalovirus infection. In TCRdb, the reads were re-called with MiXCR into one record per CDR3 protein. The repertoire includes just over 450,000 distinct CDR3 sequences, about 44% of them detected once, and about two fifths sits in the top ten. Their recognized antigens are unknown. Sequenced here: cultured PBMCs, sampled from culture after CMV antigen stimulation. The source of these receptors is a human donor in good health (CMV status not recorded). Some clones in this sample may be carry-over from other donors' samples.

This clonotype occurred a few times. The J gene is TRBJ2-1, the V gene TRBV6-2 or TRBV6-3; D gene uncertain. The CDR3 sequence is 13 residues long. The V and J ends lost 7 bases and 4 bases respectively, with 11 bases between them. Germline V gene data show CDR1 as MNHEY and CDR2 as SVGEGT. CDR3 DNA sequence: TGTGCCAGCACCCCAACCGGGTACAATGAGCAGTTCTTC. Its protein is CASTPTGYNEQFF.

The V and J genes are TRBV7-9 and TRBJ2-3; D gene ambiguous. The germline V gene encodes CDR1 SEHNR and CDR2 FQNEAQ (reference sequence). The V end was cut by 8 bases, the J end by 0 bases, with 15 bases between. CDR3 length equals 15 residues. CDR3 nucleotide sequence: TGTGCCAGCCGTCCCGGGCCGGTGAGCACAGATACGCAGTATTTT. As protein: CASRPGPVSTDTQYF.

The sample holds a few counts of this clonotype. The chain has TRBV7-9 and TRBJ2-3, with 11 bases aligning to TRBD2. Per the germline V gene, CDR1 is SEHNR and CDR2 is FQNEAQ (reference sequence). This CDR3 contains 17 residues. Germline trimming cut 4 bases from V and 1 base from J; bases unmatched to any gene: 7. The CDR3 loop is CASSSTPGLAGTDTQYF. The CDR3 region has the DNA TGTGCCAGCAGCTCCACACCGGGACTAGCGGGCACAGATACGCAGTATTTT.

The rearrangement links TRBV2 to TRBJ2-5; D perhaps matches TRBD2 (5 bases). Between the trimmed V and J ends, which lost 8 bases and 1 base, there was a span of 14 bases. Germline CDR1 and CDR2: SNHLY and FYNNEI. The CDR3 spans 14 residues. In DNA, the CDR3 is TGTGCCAGCGTCCCCCTAGCCCTCCAAGAGACCCAGTACTTC. Protein: CASVPLALQETQYF.

The chain couples TRBV3-1 to TRBJ2-7, with 15 bases aligning to TRBD2. J gave up 3 bases and V 5 bases, and 17 bases lay outside the gene matches. CDR1 LGHDT and CDR2 YNNKEL come from the germline V gene (reference sequence). The CDR3 runs to 20 residues. CDR3 nucleotide sequence: TGTGCCAGCAGCAGAAGTTTGTGGACTAGCGGGAGGGTAGGGGACTACGAGCAGTACTTC. As protein: CASSRSLWTSGRVGDYEQYF.

This clonotype was seen a handful of times. The chain combines TRBV19 with TRBJ1-5; D gene uncertain. Germline lookup yields CDR1 LNHDA and CDR2 SQIVND (reference sequence). With 3 bases removed from V and 0 bases from J, the gap between germline ends came to 9 bases. The CDR3 is made up of 15 amino acids. In DNA, the CDR3 is TGTGCCAGTAGTATCACTAGGTATAGCAATCAGCCCCAGCATTTT. The encoded protein is CASSITRYSNQPQHF.

V is TRBV6-2 or TRBV6-3 and J is TRBJ2-1; TRBD2 agrees at 12 bases. With V trimmed by 6 bases and J by 8 bases, 11 bases remained unmatched. The CDR3 has 16 residues. Germline V gene sequence: CDR1 MNHEY, CDR2 SVGEGT. The CDR3 protein is CASSLRPGLAGHEQFF. The DNA for the CDR3 is TGTGCCAGCAGCCTCAGGCCGGGACTAGCGGGTCATGAGCAGTTCTTC.

V is TRBV6-2 or TRBV6-3 and J is TRBJ1-1; D possibly corresponds to TRBD1 (5 bases). Trimming shortened V by 6 bases and J by 1 base, and 18 bases separated the two germline ends. This CDR3 has 16 residues. CDR1 is MNHEY and CDR2 is SVGEGT in the germline V gene. The CDR3 DNA reads TGTGCCAGCAGCCCTTCCGGGCAGGGAGCGAACACTGAAGCTTTCTTT. Translating gives CASSPSGQGANTEAFF.

The chain employs TRBV12-5 and TRBJ1-2; D is ambiguous. This CDR3 is 12 amino acids long. CDR1 is LGHNT and CDR2 is FRNRAP in the germline V gene. V shed 3 bases and J shed 1 base, with 3 bases lying between them. The CDR3 bases are TGTGCTAGTGGTTTATTTAACTATGGCTACACCTTC. This sequence encodes CASGLFNYGYTF.

This clonotype was seen more than once but under ten times. V is TRBV4-1 and J is TRBJ2-1; D gene uncertain. This CDR3 region has 15 residues. V dropped 0 bases and J dropped 9 bases, with 15 bases sitting between them. Germline lookup yields CDR1 MGHRA and CDR2 YSYEKL. DNA for the CDR3: TGCGCCAGCAGCCAAGACTTCGTACGGGTGGGTGAGCAGTTCTTC. This codes for CASSQDFVRVGEQFF.

This clonotype was counted only a few times. The gene calls are TRBV6-1 and TRBJ2-7; D unresolved. The germline V and J ends were trimmed by 2 bases and 2 bases, with 4 bases remaining between them. CDR3 length equals 12 residues. Germline V gene data show CDR1 as MNHNS and CDR2 as SASEGT. The CDR3 region has the DNA TGTGCCAGCAGTGAACCAGCCTACGAGCAGTACTTC. It yields the protein CASSEPAYEQYF.

This clonotype came up a few times. The chain joins TRBV7-2 to TRBJ1-3, with D uncertain. V dropped 1 base and J dropped 0 bases, with 10 bases sitting between them. Germline V gives CDR1 SGHTA, CDR2 FQGNSA. The length of the CDR3 is 16 residues. CDR3 in DNA: TGTGCCAGCAGCTTAGGTCGTCAAATCTCTGGAAACACCATATATTTT. It is translated as CASSLGRQISGNTIYF.

V is TRBV28 and J is TRBJ2-1; D is perhaps TRBD2 (6 bases). Between the trimmed V and J ends, which lost 10 bases and 9 bases, there was a span of 19 bases. The CDR3 covers 13 residues. Germline values: CDR1 MDHEN, CDR2 SYDVKM. This CDR3 reads CATMGGPRGEQFF. The CDR3 DNA sequence: TGTGCCACTATGGGAGGCCCTCGGGGTGAGCAGTTCTTC.

Only one count was recorded for this clonotype. The V call is TRBV19, the J call TRBJ1-1; D might be TRBD1 (5 bases). The germline V gene encodes CDR1 LNHDA and CDR2 SQIVND (reference sequence). The CDR3 loop spans 14 amino acids. The V end lost 6 bases, the J end lost 7 bases, and 18 bases lay between the germline ends. The CDR3 reads CASSLGQEQNEAFF. The CDR3 DNA follows: TGTGCCAGTAGCCTCGGACAAGAACAGAATGAAGCTTTCTTT.

The V call is TRBV2, the J call TRBJ1-2; D unclear. Trimming took off 7 bases at V and 6 bases at J, with 12 bases between the two ends. Germline CDR1 is SNHLY and CDR2 is FYNNEI. CDR3 length: 12 amino acids. The chain's CDR3 is CASMTRVHGYTF. For the CDR3, the DNA is TGTGCCAGCATGACTCGGGTCCATGGCTACACCTTC.

In this sample, this clonotype turned up a few times. This chain joins TRBV12-5 and TRBJ2-3; TRBD2 matches 10 bases. This CDR3 is built from 16 residues. After removal of 1 base from V and 1 base from J, the junction contained 2 bases not matched to a gene. CDR1 LGHNT and CDR2 FRNRAP come from the germline V gene. The CDR3 bases are TGTGCTAGTGGTTTGGCCCTAGCGGGGGGCACAGATACGCAGTATTTT. This codes for CASGLALAGGTDTQYF.

V usage is TRBV7-6 and J usage is TRBJ2-3; TRBD2 is a possible D gene (6 bases). The CDR3 totals 15 residues. Germline V CDR1 and CDR2: SGHVS, FNYEAQ. V lost 1 base to trimming and J lost 5 bases, with 13 bases between them. CDR3 region: CASSLDWRGRDTQYF. The CDR3 DNA is TGTGCCAGCAGCTTAGATTGGAGGGGCCGAGATACGCAGTATTTT.

V usage is TRBV12-3 or TRBV12-4 and J usage is TRBJ2-3, with TRBD2 identical over 11 bases. The CDR3 covers 15 residues. The V segment lost 5 bases and the J segment 6 bases; nucleotides outside the gene matches: 7. CDR3 sequence: CASSISSGGKDTQYF. CDR3 sequence (DNA): TGTGCCAGCAGTATCTCTAGCGGGGGGAAGGATACGCAGTATTTT.

This clonotype was seen a handful of times. The chain employs TRBV7-2 and TRBJ2-7; D possibly matches TRBD1 or TRBD2 (6 bases each). V lost 0 bases to trimming and J lost 3 bases, with 9 bases between them. The CDR3 is 14 amino acids. Germline V gives CDR1 SGHTA, CDR2 FQGNSA. CDR3 amino acids: CASSLARDNYEQYF. The CDR3 DNA sequence: TGTGCCAGCAGCTTAGCGCGGGACAACTACGAGCAGTACTTC.

This sequence joins TRBV6-6 and TRBJ2-7, with D tentatively TRBD1 (5 bases). Trimming left V 0 bases short and J 2 bases short, with 14 bases between. CDR1 is MNHNY, CDR2 SVGAGI, per germline (reference sequence). This CDR3 spans 16 amino acids. CDR3 in amino acids: CASSYSIRKQAYEQYF. The CDR3 DNA sequence: TGTGCCAGCAGTTACTCGATAAGGAAACAGGCCTACGAGCAGTACTTC.

This clonotype came up a few times. The J gene is TRBJ1-5, the V gene TRBV7-9, with 9 bases lining up with TRBD1. The CDR3 is 15 amino acids. Looked up from germline, CDR1 is SEHNR and CDR2 is FQNEAQ (reference sequence). With V trimmed by 5 bases and J by 4 bases, 6 bases remained unmatched. The CDR3 DNA reads TGTGCCAGCAGCCGGACAGGGGCGGGGAATCAGCCCCAGCATTTT. Translating gives CASSRTGAGNQPQHF.

A few counts support this clonotype. The chain combines TRBV7-2 with TRBJ1-6; possible D gene TRBD1, 5 bases. Germline CDR1 and CDR2: SGHTA and FQGNSA. The CDR3 totals 15 residues. The V end was cut by 1 base, the J end by 7 bases, with 11 bases between. The CDR3 DNA reads as TGTGCCAGCAGCTTAGAGGGGTCCTCAAATTCACCCCTCCACTTT. Translation: CASSLEGSSNSPLHF.

This clonotype was observed a handful of times. The rearrangement links TRBV28 to TRBJ2-1; D may correspond to TRBD1 or TRBD2 (7 bases each). V shed 1 base and J shed 9 bases, with 19 bases lying between them. Per germline, CDR1 MDHEN and CDR2 SYDVKM. This CDR3 has 16 amino acids. CDR3 nucleotides: TGTGCCAGCAGTTTATTCCCCAGACAGGGAGGGGGTGAGCAGTTCTTC. The encoded protein is CASSLFPRQGGGEQFF.

In this sample, this clonotype turned up a few times. CDR3 nucleotides: TGTGCCACCAGCGGAAGACAGGGACCCTACGAGCAGTACTTC. This gives the protein CATSGRQGPYEQYF. This chain joins TRBV15 and TRBJ2-7, with 7 nucleotides matching TRBD1. Germline assignment: CDR1 LNHNV and CDR2 YYDKDF (reference sequence). Trimming removed 5 bases from V and 2 bases from J; junction bases left unmatched: 6. The CDR3 spans 14 residues.

The V gene is TRBV7-8, the J gene TRBJ2-3, with a weak D call TRBD2 (5 bases). The CDR3 sequence is 16 residues long. Trimming shortened V by 1 base and J by 2 bases, and 13 bases separated the two germline ends. Looked up from germline, CDR1 is SGHVS and CDR2 is FQNEAQ. The DNA for the CDR3 is TGTGCCAGCAGCTTAGTCTCTAGCATATACACAGATACGCAGTATTTT. Translation: CASSLVSSIYTDTQYF.

V gene TRBV7-3 combines with J gene TRBJ1-1; TRBD1 might be the D (5 bases). V lost 4 bases, J lost 7 bases, and 16 bases lay in between. Germline V gene lookup returns CDR1 SGHTA and CDR2 FQGTGA. The CDR3 covers 14 residues. In DNA form, the CDR3 reads TGTGCCAGCAGCTCGGCCGGCCCGAGGGGTGAAGCTTTCTTT. This encodes CASSSAGPRGEAFF.